This T cell receptor beta chain was captured in a study of T cell changes during pregnancy in multiple sclerosis. CDR3 size: 14 residues. Germline values: CDR1 MNHEY, CDR2 SVGAGI. Trimming shortened V by 1 base and J by 7 bases, and 10 bases separated the two germline ends. Repertoires were generated with immunoSEQ multiplex PCR, while TCRdb's copy carries only in-frame clones and drops some. Found here are around 29,000 clones, over 75% of them singletons; the top ten hold 6.5% to 9.5%. The material sequenced was CD8+ T cells from peripheral blood mononuclear cells, taken after pregnancy. The source of this sequence is a female donor with multiple sclerosis, enrolled in a pregnancy study. The rearrangement joins TRBV6-5 to TRBJ2-2, with D uncertain. The CDR3: CASSYLEFGGELFF. In DNA, the CDR3 is TGTGCCAGCAGTTACTTGGAGTTCGGCGGGGAGCTGTTTTTT.